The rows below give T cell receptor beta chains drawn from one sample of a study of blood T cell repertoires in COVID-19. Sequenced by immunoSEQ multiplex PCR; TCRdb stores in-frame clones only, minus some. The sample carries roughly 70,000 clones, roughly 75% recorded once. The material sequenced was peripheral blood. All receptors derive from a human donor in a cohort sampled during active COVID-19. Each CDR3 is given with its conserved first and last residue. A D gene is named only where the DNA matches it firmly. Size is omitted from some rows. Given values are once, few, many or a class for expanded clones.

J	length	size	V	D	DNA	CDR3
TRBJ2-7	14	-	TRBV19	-	TGTGCCAGTAGTATTGATGCGGGGCGCAGCGAGCAGTACTTC	CASSIDAGRSEQYF
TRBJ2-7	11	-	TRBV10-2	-	TGCGCCAGCAGCGGCGGTTACGAGCAGTACTTC	CASSGGYEQYF
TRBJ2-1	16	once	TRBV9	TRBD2	TGTGCCAGCAGCTCCCACGGGCTAGCGGAGACCAATGAGCAGTTCTTC	CASSSHGLAETNEQFF
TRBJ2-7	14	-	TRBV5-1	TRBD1	TGCGCCAGCAGCTTCGAGAGGGGGCCCTACGAGCAGTACTTC	CASSFERGPYEQYF
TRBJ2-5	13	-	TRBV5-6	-	TGTGCCAGCAGTTTCATTGAGCAAGAGACCCAGTACTTC	CASSFIEQETQYF
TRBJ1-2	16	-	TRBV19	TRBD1	TGTGCCAGTAGTGGGGGACAGCGCCAAGCTAACTATGGCTACACCTTC	CASSGGQRQANYGYTF
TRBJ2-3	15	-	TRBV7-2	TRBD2	TGTGCCAGCAGGCCTTTAGCGGGATCGCCAGATACGCAGTATTTT	CASRPLAGSPDTQYF
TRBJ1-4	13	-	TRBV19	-	TGTGCCAGTAGTATTCAGGCCAAGGAAAAACTGTTTTTT	CASSIQAKEKLFF
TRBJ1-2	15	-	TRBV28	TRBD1	TGTGCCAGCCATCCAGGGGGCAGGGAAGGCTATGGCTACACCTTC	CASHPGGREGYGYTF
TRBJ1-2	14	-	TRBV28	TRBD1	TGTGCCAGCAGTTTGAGGGGGCGGTTCTATGGCTACACCTTC	CASSLRGRFYGYTF
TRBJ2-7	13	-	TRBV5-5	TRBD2	TGTGCCAGCACGAGCGGGAGAGTCGACGAGCAGTACTTC	CASTSGRVDEQYF
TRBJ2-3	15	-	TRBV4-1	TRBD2	TGCGCCAGCAGCTTGAGCGGGAGATTGGCAGATACGCAGTATTTT	CASSLSGRLADTQYF
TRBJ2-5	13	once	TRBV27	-	TGTGCCAGCACAAGGCAGGGGGGAGAGACCCAGTACTTC	CASTRQGGETQYF
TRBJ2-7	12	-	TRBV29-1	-	TGCAGCGTTGGGGCAGGTCTCGGCGAGCAGTACTTC	CSVGAGLGEQYF
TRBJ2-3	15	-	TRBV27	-	TGTGCCAGCAGTTTTACTAGCCCGGGCACAGATACGCAGTATTTT	CASSFTSPGTDTQYF
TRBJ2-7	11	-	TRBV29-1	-	TGCAGCGTACAAAATGGTAACGAGCAGTACTTC	CSVQNGNEQYF
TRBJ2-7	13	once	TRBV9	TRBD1	TGTGCCAGCAGCGGCCCGACAGGGCGAGAGCAGTACTTC	CASSGPTGREQYF
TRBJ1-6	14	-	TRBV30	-	TGTGCCTGGAGGGTGACTCCAGTTAATTCACCCCTCCACTTT	CAWRVTPVNSPLHF
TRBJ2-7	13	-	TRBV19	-	TGTGCCAGTAGTCAGGTCTACAGGGACGAGCAGTACTTC	CASSQVYRDEQYF
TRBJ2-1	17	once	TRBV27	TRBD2	TGTGCCAGCAGTTTGGTCGCGGGAGCCAACTCCTACAATGAGCAGTTCTTC	CASSLVAGANSYNEQFF
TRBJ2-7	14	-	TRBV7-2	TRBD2	TGTGCCAGCAGCTTAGTCGGGGGGATGGGGGAGCAGTACTTC	CASSLVGGMGEQYF
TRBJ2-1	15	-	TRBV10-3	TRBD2	TGTGCCATCAGTGAGTCGGGGACTAGTTTGAATGAGCAGTTCTTC	CAISESGTSLNEQFF
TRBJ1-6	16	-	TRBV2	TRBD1	TGTGCCAGCAGTGAAGCGTCGGGACAGTATAATTCACCCCTCCACTTT	CASSEASGQYNSPLHF
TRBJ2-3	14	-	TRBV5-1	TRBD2	TGCGCCAGCAGCCCCGGACTAGCCACAGATACGCAGTATTTT	CASSPGLATDTQYF
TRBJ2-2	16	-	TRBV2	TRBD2	TGTGCCAGCAGTGATTTGGCGGGGGTAGGGACCGGGGAGCTGTTTTTT	CASSDLAGVGTGELFF
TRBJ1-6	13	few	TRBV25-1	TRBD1	TGTGCCAGCAGAGAGACAGGGGGATCACCCCTCCACTTT	CASRETGGSPLHF
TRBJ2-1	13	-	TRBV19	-	TGTGCCAGTACTCAACAGGGTTACAATGAGCAGTTCTTC	CASTQQGYNEQFF
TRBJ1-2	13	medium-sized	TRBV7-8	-	TGTGCCAGCAGCTCCGACAGCCCCTATGGCTACACCTTC	CASSSDSPYGYTF
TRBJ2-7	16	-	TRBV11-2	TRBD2	TGTGCCAGCAGCTTTTTAGCGGGAGCAAATGTCAATGAGCAGTACTTC	CASSFLAGANVNEQYF
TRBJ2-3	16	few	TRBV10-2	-	TGCGCCAGCAGTGGCGCACGGGTGTGGAACACAGATACGCAGTATTTT	CASSGARVWNTDTQYF
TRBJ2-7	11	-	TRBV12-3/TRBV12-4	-	TGTGCCAGCAGTTTCAGGAACGAGCAGTACTTC	CASSFRNEQYF
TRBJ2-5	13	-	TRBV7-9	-	TGTGCCAGCAGCTTGGGTCAGGGAGAGACCCAGTACTTC	CASSLGQGETQYF
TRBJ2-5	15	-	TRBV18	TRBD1	TGTGCCAGCTCCCGTTTACAGGGGGCGAGGGAGACCCAGTACTTC	CASSRLQGARETQYF
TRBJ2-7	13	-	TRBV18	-	TGTGCCAGCTCACAACTAGCAGGTTACGAGCAGTACTTC	CASSQLAGYEQYF
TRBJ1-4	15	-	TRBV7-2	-	TGTGCCAGCAGCCCCCGAGGTTCTGCTAATGAAAAACTGTTTTTT	CASSPRGSANEKLFF
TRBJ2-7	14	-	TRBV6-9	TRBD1	TGTGCCAGCAGTTATAAGTTGGGACAGACCGAGCAGTACTTC	CASSYKLGQTEQYF